The 23 T cell receptor beta chains below come from one sample, sequenced in a study of blood T cell repertoires in COVID-19. Generated by immunoSEQ multiplex PCR, the TCRdb table keeps only in-frame clones and is missing some. There are some 140,000 clones in the sample; about four fifths occur only once, and 7% to 10% lies in the top ten. Sequencing was carried out using PBMCs or T cells enriched from blood (not recorded which). All receptors derive from a man aged 50-59 years who had recovered from COVID-19.

The genes are TRBV9 and TRBJ2-1; 9 bases line up with TRBD2. This CDR3 is 15 amino acids long. Germline CDR1 reads SGDLS; CDR2 reads YYNGEE. J lost 3 bases, V lost 3 bases, and 4 bases had no gene match. CDR3 nucleotides: TGTGCCAGCAGCGATAGCGGGGGAAACTACAATGAGCAGTTCTTC. It translates to CASSDSGGNYNEQFF.

The rearrangement uses TRBV7-2 and TRBJ2-4; D is uncertain. This CDR3 spans 15 amino acids. Germline CDR1 reads SGHTA; CDR2 reads FQGNSA. Trimming removed 1 base from V and 2 bases from J, with 9 bases in between. For the CDR3, the DNA is TGTGCCAGCAGCTTAGGACACTCAACCAAAAACATTCAGTACTTC. Residues: CASSLGHSTKNIQYF.

CDR3 DNA: TGTGCCAGCAGTTATTCGTGGGGGCACTATGGCTACACCTTC. It yields the protein CASSYSWGHYGYTF. The chain employs TRBV6-5 and TRBJ1-2; weak D call: TRBD1 (6 bases). The CDR3 loop spans 14 amino acids. V was shortened by 3 bases and J by 3 bases, with 11 bases between the two germline ends. Germline-derived CDR1 and CDR2 are MNHEY and SVGAGI.

This chain connects TRBV29-1 to TRBJ1-5; the match to TRBD1 covers 8 bases. CDR1 and CDR2 (germline): SQVTM, ANQGSEA. The CDR3 sequence is 14 residues long. V lost 7 bases and J lost 5; bases outside the gene matches: 10. In DNA form, the CDR3 reads TGCAGCGCCACCGCGGACAGGGAGGATCAGCCCCAGCATTTT. Residues: CSATADREDQPQHF.

This rearrangement joins TRBV12-3 or TRBV12-4 to TRBJ1-4; 8 bases line up with TRBD1. CDR3 size: 13 residues. The V and J ends lost 7 bases and 5 bases, in that order; junction bases with no gene match: 3. The DNA for the CDR3 is TGTGCCAGCACCAGGACAGGGAATGAAAAACTGTTTTTT. Encoded protein: CASTRTGNEKLFF.

The chain joins TRBV27 to TRBJ1-2; no reliable D call. The CDR3 runs 15 residues. V was pared by 7 bases and J by 4 bases, with 19 bases between. Germline CDR1 reads MNHEY; CDR2 reads SMNVEV (reference sequence). CDR3 amino acids: CASTPLKGGSYGYTF. The CDR3 nucleotides are TGTGCCAGCACTCCGTTGAAGGGAGGTAGCTATGGCTACACCTTC.

V is TRBV7-3 and J is TRBJ1-1; unclear D gene. The ends were cut back, 6 bases at V and 8 bases at J, with 19 bases in the middle. The germline V gene encodes CDR1 SGHTA and CDR2 FQGTGA. The CDR3 consists of 14 residues. DNA of the CDR3: TGTGCCAGCAGGTCACGGAATTCGAGGGAAGAAGCTTTCTTT. It is translated as CASRSRNSREEAFF.

The J gene is TRBJ1-1, the V gene TRBV7-8; TRBD1 is a possible D gene (5 bases). V was shortened by 5 bases and J by 3 bases, with 10 bases between the two germline ends. The CDR3 runs 13 residues. The germline gives CDR1 SGHVS, CDR2 FQNEAQ. CDR3: CASSRDSYTEAFF. CDR3 nucleotides: TGTGCCAGCAGCCGCGACAGCTACACTGAAGCTTTCTTT.

This clone occurred once. The rearrangement links TRBV5-1 to TRBJ2-5; 8 positions match TRBD2. The CDR3 runs 14 residues. V shed 6 bases and J 4 bases; nucleotides not matched to a gene: 8. Germline CDR1 reads SGHRS; CDR2 reads YFSETQ. The DNA for the CDR3 is TGCGCCAGCAATAGTGCGGGGGGAGGAGAGACCCAGTACTTC. The encoded protein is CASNSAGGGETQYF.

The rearrangement links TRBV10-3 to TRBJ1-6; D gene ambiguous. V was shortened by 3 bases and J by 10 bases, with 10 bases between the two germline ends. The germline CDR1 and CDR2 sequences are ENHRY and SYGVKD. This CDR3 contains 13 residues. The CDR3 DNA sequence: TGTGCCATCAGTGACAGCCGTAGCTCACCCCTCCACTTT. Amino acid sequence: CAISDSRSSPLHF.

Notes on this clone: The same CDR3 can be traced to other DNA sequences in this sample. The CDR3 DNA reads as TGTGCCAGCTCACCGACAGGGGGGAACTCTGGAAACACCATATATTTT. Amino acids: CASSPTGGNSGNTIYF. The chain carries TRBV18 and TRBJ1-3; 9 nucleotides agree with TRBD1. Germline V gives CDR1 KGHSH, CDR2 LQKENI. Losses at the gene ends were 3 bases for V and 0 bases for J; bases not matched to a gene: 3. CDR3 length: 16 residues.

The chain couples TRBV7-2 to TRBJ1-5; possible D gene TRBD1, 6 bases. Germline V CDR1 and CDR2: SGHTA, FQGNSA. CDR3 length equals 14 residues. V dropped 5 bases and J dropped 7 bases, with 15 bases sitting between them. The CDR3 DNA follows: TGTGCCAGCAGCCCCCACCAGGGGTGGCAGCCCCAGCATTTT. It encodes CASSPHQGWQPQHF.

V usage is TRBV12-5 and J usage is TRBJ2-3, with D possibly matching TRBD2 (5 bases). Between the trimmed V and J ends, which lost 7 bases and 2 bases, there was a span of 19 bases. The germline V gene encodes CDR1 LGHNT and CDR2 FRNRAP. The CDR3 contains 16 residues. The CDR3 loop reads CASAGAADPTTDTQYF. CDR3 DNA sequence: TGTGCTAGTGCAGGAGCGGCGGATCCAACCACAGATACGCAGTATTTT.

This sequence joins TRBV7-8 and TRBJ1-4; D may be TRBD1 (5 bases). The germline gives CDR1 SGHVS, CDR2 FQNEAQ. Trimming took off 5 bases at V and 5 bases at J, with 18 bases between the two ends. The CDR3 sequence is 16 residues long. The DNA for the CDR3 is TGTGCCAGCAGCGCACGGACAATTGTTGCAAATGAAAAACTGTTTTTT. Its protein is CASSARTIVANEKLFF. Full variable domain (rest looked up from reference TRBV7-8 and TRBJ1-4): GAGVSQSPRYKVAKRGQDVALRCDPISGHVSLFWYQQALGQGPEFLTYFQNEAQLDKSGLPSDRFFAERPEGSVSTLKIQRTQQEDSAVYLCASSARTIVANEKLFFGSGTQLSVL.

The chain is built from TRBV7-9 and TRBJ2-6, with 10 bases that match TRBD2. Germline CDR1 SEHNR, CDR2 FQNEAQ (reference sequence). The CDR3 is 19 amino acids. V gave up 4 bases and J gave up 1 base; unmatched junction bases: 10. This chain's CDR3 is CASSSRRSGGSSGANVLTF. As DNA, the CDR3 is TGTGCCAGCAGCTCCCGGCGTAGCGGGGGGTCTTCTGGGGCCAACGTCCTGACTTTC.

The chain is built from TRBV18 and TRBJ1-5; possible D gene TRBD1, 5 bases. The CDR3 has 16 residues. V was trimmed by 1 base and J by 3 bases, leaving 13 bases between them. Per germline, CDR1 KGHSH and CDR2 LQKENI. DNA of the CDR3: TGTGCCAGCTCACCACGTCCGACAGCAAACAATCAGCCCCAGCATTTT. It yields the protein CASSPRPTANNQPQHF.

In its sample, this clone was seen a few times. In DNA form, the CDR3 reads TGTGCCAGCAGCCCGTCCGGGCAGGGGGCGTATGAGCAGTTCTTC. Translating gives CASSPSGQGAYEQFF. The chain couples TRBV7-2 to TRBJ2-1, with 8 bases that match TRBD1. The CDR3 sequence is 15 residues long. The V and J ends lost 5 bases and 8 bases, in that order; junction bases with no gene match: 11. Germline assignment: CDR1 SGHTA and CDR2 FQGNSA.

The chain has TRBV19 and TRBJ2-3, with a tentative D call TRBD2 (5 bases). Trimming took 7 bases from V and 0 from J, leaving 5 bases between them. Germline-derived CDR1 and CDR2 are LNHDA and SQIVND (reference sequence). The CDR3 totals 12 residues. CDR3 loop: CASTGSTDTQYF. In DNA form, the CDR3 reads TGTGCCAGTACGGGGAGCACAGATACGCAGTATTTT.

The chain links TRBV9 to TRBJ1-1; possibly TRBD1 for D (5 bases). V lost 0 bases and J 2 bases, leaving 11 bases between the germline ends. The CDR3 runs to 15 residues. Looked up from germline, CDR1 is SGDLS and CDR2 is YYNGEE. Written as DNA, the CDR3 is TGTGCCAGCAGCGTAGAGCAGGGTACTAACACTGAAGCTTTCTTT. This encodes CASSVEQGTNTEAFF.

This clone came up a few times. The chain uses TRBV27 and TRBJ1-5; TRBD1 agrees at 9 bases. The germline gives CDR1 MNHEY, CDR2 SMNVEV (reference sequence). V was pared by 0 bases and J by 4 bases, with 7 bases of the junction left unmatched. This CDR3 is built from 17 residues. DNA for the CDR3: TGTGCCAGCAGTTTATCGACACAGGGGGCCCGGAATCAGCCCCAGCATTTT. Translating gives CASSLSTQGARNQPQHF.

This chain links TRBV11-3 with TRBJ2-5; D is uncertain. Germline CDR1 and CDR2: SGHNT and YENEEA. The V end was cut by 2 bases, the J end by 1 base, with 5 bases between. The CDR3 has 13 residues. The CDR3: CASSLRVQETQYF. CDR3 nucleotide sequence: TGTGCCAGCAGCTTACGGGTCCAAGAGACCCAGTACTTC.

V gene TRBV2 combines with J gene TRBJ2-7; TRBD2 matches 8 bases. The CDR3 is made up of 14 amino acids. V lost 6 bases and J lost 2; bases outside the gene matches: 6. In germline, CDR1 is SNHLY, CDR2 FYNNEI. CDR3 sequence reads: CASRPGGVPYEQYF. The CDR3 DNA reads TGTGCCAGCAGACCGGGGGGGGTCCCCTACGAGCAGTACTTC.

This clone was found many times. The rearrangement joins TRBV6-1 to TRBJ1-2, with TRBD1 matching 7 bases. V shed 7 bases, J shed 2 bases, and the junction held 7 bases outside the gene matches. There are 14 residues in the CDR3. Germline V lookup: CDR1 MNHNS, CDR2 SASEGT. CDR3 sequence: CASTQDRQNYGYTF. The CDR3 coding sequence is TGTGCCAGCACACAGGACAGGCAAAACTATGGCTACACCTTC.